The 11 T cell receptor beta chains in this list originate from one sample, sequenced in a study of multiple sclerosis patients with progressive multifocal leukoencephalopathy. Time point in this sample: time of PML onset. The table came from immunoSEQ multiplex PCR; TCRdb's copy has only in-frame clones and leaves some out. The table has tens of thousands of clones, around 83% seen once. The specimen was PBMCs, collected from a patient treated with natalizumab. Every receptor here comes from a woman in her thirties with progressive multifocal leukoencephalopathy.

This chain connects TRBV30 to TRBJ2-5, with no clear D. Germline V CDR1 and CDR2: GTSNPN, SVGIG (reference sequence). This CDR3 contains 11 residues. V shed 2 bases and J shed 4 bases, with 5 bases lying between them. CDR3 bases: TGTGCCTGGAGTTGGGGAGAGACCCAGTACTTC. This translates into CAWSWGETQYF. The whole variable domain, remainder taken from reference TRBV30 and TRBJ2-5, is SQTIHQWPATLVQPVGSPLSLECTVEGTSNPNLYWYRQAAGRGLQLLFYSVGIGQISSEVPQNLSASRPQDRQFILSSKKLLLSDSGFYLCAWSWGETQYFGPGTRLLVL.

The J gene is TRBJ2-1, the V gene TRBV5-4, with 10 bases fitting TRBD2. CDR3 length: 15 residues. The junction had 4 bases not matched to a gene; V was cut back by 4 bases and J by 3 bases. In germline, CDR1 is SGHNT, CDR2 YYREEE (reference sequence). CDR3 amino acids: CASSPSGGGYNEQFF. The CDR3 DNA is TGTGCCAGCAGCCCGAGCGGGGGGGGCTACAATGAGCAGTTCTTC.

As concerns this clone: An end of the junction does not agree with germline; a read error may underlie this. The V and J genes are TRBV4-1 and TRBJ1-3; TRBD1 aligns across 7 bases. CDR3 length equals 15 residues. Germline CDR1 MGHRA, CDR2 YSYEKL. CDR3: CASSQDRVSGNTIYF. DNA for the CDR3: TGTGCCAGCAGCCAAGACAGGGTCTCTGGAAACACCATATATTTT.

The rearrangement joins TRBV11-2 to TRBJ2-4, with 8 bases fitting TRBD2. Germline CDR1 is SGHAT and CDR2 is FQNNGV. CDR3 length equals 16 residues. V was pared by 7 bases and J by 1 base, with 9 bases of the junction left unmatched. The chain's CDR3 is CASTEEASGAKNIQYF. CDR3 bases: TGTGCCAGCACCGAAGAGGCTAGCGGGGCCAAAAACATTCAGTACTTC.

This chain uses TRBV2 with TRBJ2-1; either TRBD1 or TRBD2 may supply D (6 bases each). From germline, CDR1 is SNHLY and CDR2 FYNNEI. The CDR3 runs to 18 residues. V was shortened by 1 base and J by 5 bases, with 21 bases between the two germline ends. The CDR3 here is CASSEEGGDWTRNNEQFF. The CDR3 DNA reads as TGTGCCAGCAGTGAAGAGGGGGGAGATTGGACGAGGAACAATGAGCAGTTCTTC.

Turning to this clone: One end of the junction is discordant with germline, which a read error may explain. The chain is built from TRBV28 and TRBJ1-1, with TRBD1 matching 10 bases. The CDR3 is 14 amino acids. Per germline, CDR1 MDHEN and CDR2 SYDVKM. The CDR3: CASSPPGTGAEAFF. CDR3 sequence (DNA): TGTGCCAGCAGTCCCCCCGGGACAGGGGCTGAGGCTTTCTTT.

Here the CDR3 DNA reads TGTGCCAGCAGCCTACAGGGTGACACCGGGGAGCTGTTTTTT. Protein: CASSLQGDTGELFF. The chain links TRBV6-5 to TRBJ2-2, with D maybe TRBD1 (6 bases). Looked up from germline, CDR1 is MNHEY and CDR2 is SVGAGI. The CDR3 consists of 14 residues. V gave up 6 bases and J gave up 3 bases, with 11 bases separating them.

This clone is medium-sized (0.01 to 0.1%). The J gene is TRBJ1-1, the V gene TRBV27, with D hard to call. This CDR3 spans 16 amino acids. Germline assignment: CDR1 MNHEY and CDR2 SMNVEV (reference sequence). With 8 bases removed from V and 0 bases from J, the gap between germline ends came to 19 bases. The CDR3 DNA follows: TGTGCCAGCCAATACGGGAGCACCACGATGAACACTGAAGCTTTCTTT. It encodes CASQYGSTTMNTEAFF.

The chain uses TRBV7-6 and TRBJ2-7, with TRBD1 matching over 11 bases. The CDR3 sequence is 15 residues long. Looked up from germline, CDR1 is SGHVS and CDR2 is FNYEAQ. The ends lost 5 bases at V and 0 bases at J; junction bases unmatched: 3. CDR3 sequence: CASSKGQGASYEQYF. In DNA, the CDR3 is TGTGCCAGCAGCAAAGGACAGGGGGCCTCCTACGAGCAGTACTTC.

The chain uses TRBV5-1 and TRBJ2-6, with TRBD2 matching over 7 bases. Germline V gene sequence: CDR1 SGHRS, CDR2 YFSETQ. J was trimmed by 0 bases and V by 0 bases; bases with no gene match: 0. The CDR3 runs 16 residues. In DNA form, the CDR3 reads TGCGCCAGCAGCTTGGCGGGGGGCTCTGGGGCCAACGTCCTGACTTTC. As protein: CASSLAGGSGANVLTF.

The chain recombines TRBV23-1 with TRBJ2-1, with D possibly being TRBD1 or TRBD2 (5 bases each). TRBV23-1 is marked as an open reading frame, function uncertain. The CDR3 has 16 amino acids. V lost 6 bases, J lost 3 bases, and 18 bases lay in between. The CDR3 region is CASSLEGTEFYNEQFF. Written as DNA, the CDR3 is TGCGCCAGCAGCCTAGAGGGGACGGAATTCTACAATGAGCAGTTCTTC.